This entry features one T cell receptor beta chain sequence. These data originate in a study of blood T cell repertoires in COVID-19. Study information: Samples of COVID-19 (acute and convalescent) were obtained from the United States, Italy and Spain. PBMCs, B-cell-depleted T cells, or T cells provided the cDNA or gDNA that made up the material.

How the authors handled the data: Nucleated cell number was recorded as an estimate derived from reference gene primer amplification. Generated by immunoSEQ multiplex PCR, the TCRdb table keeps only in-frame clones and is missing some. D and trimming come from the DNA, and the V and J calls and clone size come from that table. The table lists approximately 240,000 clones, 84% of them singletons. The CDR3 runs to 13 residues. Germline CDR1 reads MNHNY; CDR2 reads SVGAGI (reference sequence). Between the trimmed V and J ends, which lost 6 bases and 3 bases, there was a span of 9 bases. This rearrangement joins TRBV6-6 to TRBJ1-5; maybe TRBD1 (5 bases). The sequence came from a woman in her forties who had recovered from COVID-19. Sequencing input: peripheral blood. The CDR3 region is CASSTRVNQPQHF. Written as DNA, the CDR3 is TGTGCCAGCAGCACCAGGGTCAATCAGCCCCAGCATTTT.